This T cell receptor (beta chain) was identified in a study of cytomegalovirus exposure and HLA in healthy donors. The PCR ran on 60 Vbeta and 13 Jbeta primers. Sequenced by immunoSEQ multiplex PCR; TCRdb stores in-frame clones only, minus some. The sample lists nearly 110,000 clones, 76% seen once, with 2% to 3% in the top ten. Study results and caveats: A missense DCLRE1C variant was associated with V- and J-gene trimming of TCR beta chains in a later analysis, and an independent cohort replicated the association.

V was shortened by 4 bases and J by 6 bases, with 8 bases between the two germline ends. The CDR3 sequence is 12 residues long. Germline V gives CDR1 SGHDT, CDR2 YYEEEE. Note on this clone: Its specificity is not known.

The receptor was isolated from a man between 18 and 29 years old in good health and CMV-seronegative. Sequenced material: PBMCs. The rearrangement links TRBV5-6 to TRBJ2-4; perhaps TRBD1 as D (5 bases). The CDR3 sequence: CASSVDRNIQYF. CDR3 nucleotides: TGTGCCAGCAGCGTCGACAGAAACATTCAGTACTTC.